These 27 T cell receptor beta chains share one sample of origin, sequenced in a study of cytomegalovirus exposure and HLA in healthy donors. Researchers ran the PCR with 60 Vbeta and 13 Jbeta primers. The protocol was immunoSEQ multiplex PCR, while the TCRdb copy is restricted to in-frame clones and leaves out a portion. The sample carries about 170,000 clones, just under 80% recorded once. Sample: PBMCs. These receptors were taken from a woman aged 45-59 years in good health and CMV-seropositive.

This chain joins TRBV2 and TRBJ1-2; weak D call: TRBD1 (5 bases). The CDR3 is 14 amino acids. V lost 3 bases to trimming and J lost 8 bases, with 16 bases between them. Germline V gene lookup returns CDR1 SNHLY and CDR2 FYNNEI. CDR3 coding DNA: TGTGCCAGCAGTGAGATCAGGGTTATAGGCGGCTACACCTTC. It is translated as CASSEIRVIGGYTF.

V usage is TRBV2 and J usage is TRBJ2-5, with 9 bases lining up with TRBD1. Germline CDR1 is SNHLY and CDR2 is FYNNEI. CDR3 size: 12 residues. The V and J ends lost 8 bases and 5 bases, in that order; junction bases with no gene match: 3. Here the CDR3 reads CASGGTGETQYF. The CDR3 nucleotides are TGTGCCAGCGGGGGGACAGGGGAGACCCAGTACTTC.

This clone was detected only once. V usage is TRBV9 and J usage is TRBJ2-1, with D perhaps matching TRBD2 (7 bases). Germline V gives CDR1 SGDLS, CDR2 YYNGEE. The CDR3 is 15 amino acids. The germline V and J ends were trimmed by 4 bases and 6 bases, with 17 bases remaining between them. CDR3 sequence: CASSFRGGEGNEQFF. The DNA of the CDR3 is TGTGCCAGCAGCTTCCGCGGGGGCGAGGGCAATGAGCAGTTCTTC.

This clone appeared a few times. The V call is TRBV14, the J call TRBJ2-7, with D tentatively TRBD1 (6 bases). The ends were cut back, 4 bases at V and 2 bases at J, with 15 bases in the middle. Per germline, CDR1 SGHDN and CDR2 FVKESK. This CDR3 contains 15 residues. The CDR3 loop reads CASSPETQGPYEQYF. CDR3 bases: TGTGCCAGCAGCCCCGAGACACAGGGCCCCTACGAGCAGTACTTC.

This clone was counted a few times. The chain joins TRBV7-3 to TRBJ2-1; no clear D. Trimming pared 0 bases from V and 6 bases from J, leaving 6 bases between. Looked up from germline, CDR1 is SGHTA and CDR2 is FQGTGA. There are 13 residues in the CDR3. The CDR3 loop reads CASSLTPSNEQFF. For the CDR3, the DNA is TGTGCCAGCAGCTTAACCCCATCCAATGAGCAGTTCTTC.

V gene TRBV29-1 combines with J gene TRBJ1-2, with D tentatively TRBD1 (5 bases). The length of the CDR3 is 12 residues. Trimming left V 4 bases short and J 4 bases short, with 10 bases between. The germline CDR1 and CDR2 sequences are SQVTM and ANQGSEA. CDR3 bases: TGCAGCGTTGTGGACATCGTCTATGGCTACACCTTC. Its protein is CSVVDIVYGYTF. The complete variable domain, with remaining parts taken from reference TRBV29-1 and TRBJ1-2, reads SAVISQKPSRDICQRGTSLTIQCQVDSQVTMMFWYRQQPGQSLTLIATANQGSEATYESGFVIDKFPISRPNLTFSTLTVSNMSPEDSSIYLCSVVDIVYGYTFGSGTRLTVV.

V is TRBV4-2 and J is TRBJ1-2; D not resolved. The germline V and J ends were trimmed by 4 bases and 3 bases, with 15 bases remaining between them. The CDR3 totals 15 residues. Looked up from germline, CDR1 is LGHNA and CDR2 is YNFKEQ. The CDR3: CASSPSLGEDYGYTF. DNA of the CDR3: TGTGCCAGCAGCCCCAGCCTCGGGGAGGACTATGGCTACACCTTC.

The rearrangement links TRBV6-6 to TRBJ2-2, with 7 bases lining up with TRBD1. This CDR3 comprises 16 residues. Germline V gives CDR1 MNHNY, CDR2 SVGAGI (reference sequence). The trim removed 6 bases at V and 4 bases at J, leaving 11 bases unmatched. CDR3 amino acids: CASSLIRQGGTGELFF. The CDR3 DNA follows: TGTGCCAGCAGCCTAATTCGACAGGGTGGCACCGGGGAGCTGTTTTTT.

The chain joins TRBV11-3 to TRBJ1-3; 7 nucleotides agree with TRBD1. This CDR3 has 15 residues. The trim removed 5 bases at V and 4 bases at J, leaving 8 bases unmatched. CDR1 and CDR2 from the germline V gene are SGHNT and YENEEA. This CDR3 reads CASSQWDRSGNTIYF. For the CDR3, the DNA is TGTGCCAGCAGCCAATGGGACAGATCGGGAAACACCATATATTTT. The variable domain in full, with the rest retrieved from reference TRBV11-3 and TRBJ1-3, is EAGVVQSPRYKIIEKKQPVAFWCNPISGHNTLYWYLQNLGQGPELLIRYENEEAVDDSQLPKDRFSAERLKGVDSTLKIQPAELGDSAVYLCASSQWDRSGNTIYFGEGSWLTVV.

V is TRBV18 and J is TRBJ2-5, with 7 nucleotides matching TRBD1. Germline lookup yields CDR1 KGHSH and CDR2 LQKENI. V lost 3 bases, J lost 5 bases, and 6 bases stayed unmatched. CDR3 size: 14 residues. Written as DNA, the CDR3 is TGTGCCAGCTCACCTGGACAGGAGGCGGAGACCCAGTACTTC. Protein sequence: CASSPGQEAETQYF.

The chain carries TRBV14 and TRBJ1-1; D may be TRBD1 (6 bases). Germline V CDR1 and CDR2: SGHDN, FVKESK. The CDR3 extends over 14 amino acids. The V and J ends lost 4 bases and 1 base respectively, with 10 bases between them. CDR3 sequence: CASSRQVPNTEAFF. The CDR3 DNA reads TGTGCCAGCAGCCGACAGGTTCCGAACACTGAAGCTTTCTTT.

This clone has more than one count but fewer than ten. The V call is TRBV15, the J call TRBJ2-7, with a tentative D call TRBD1 (6 bases). From germline, CDR1 is LNHNV and CDR2 YYDKDF (reference sequence). The V end lost 3 bases, the J end lost 2 bases, and 17 bases lay between the germline ends. This CDR3 spans 16 amino acids. CDR3 coding DNA: TGTGCCACCAGCAGGCTGTCAGGGGATAGCACCTACGAGCAGTACTTC. This translates into CATSRLSGDSTYEQYF.

There are a few counts of this clone. The chain joins TRBV30 to TRBJ2-3, with TRBD1 matching over 7 bases. Germline lookup yields CDR1 GTSNPN and CDR2 SVGIG (reference sequence). The V segment lost 2 bases and the J segment 3 bases; nucleotides outside the gene matches: 8. This CDR3 region has 15 residues. The CDR3 reads CAWSLGGMSTDTQYF. The CDR3 nucleotides read TGTGCCTGGAGTTTAGGGGGCATGTCAACAGATACGCAGTATTTT. Full variable domain (remainder filled in from reference TRBV30 and TRBJ2-3): SQTIHQWPATLVQPVGSPLSLECTVEGTSNPNLYWYRQAAGRGLQLLFYSVGIGQISSEVPQNLSASRPQDRQFILSSKKLLLSDSGFYLCAWSLGGMSTDTQYFGPGTRLTVL.

Turning to this clone: The sample has other DNA sequences that encode this CDR3 too. This chain connects TRBV7-3 to TRBJ2-2, with TRBD1 matching 12 bases. Germline CDR1 is SGHTA and CDR2 is FQGTGA. The CDR3 is made up of 16 amino acids. Trimming removed 5 bases from V and 6 bases from J; junction bases left unmatched: 7. Here the CDR3 DNA reads TGTGCCAGCAGCGCCTCGGGACAGGGGGCATCCGGGGAGCTGTTTTTT. Amino acid sequence: CASSASGQGASGELFF.

The chain is built from TRBV5-1 and TRBJ2-7; 8 bases map to TRBD1. The CDR3 runs 15 residues. CDR1 and CDR2 (germline): SGHRS, YFSETQ. V was pared by 0 bases and J by 12 bases, with 14 bases of the junction left unmatched. The CDR3 region is CASSLEGGQVAEGYF. The CDR3 DNA is TGCGCCAGCAGCTTGGAAGGGGGACAGGTGGCAGAGGGGTACTTC.

The chain is built from TRBV5-1 and TRBJ2-7; perhaps TRBD1 as D (5 bases). CDR1 SGHRS and CDR2 YFSETQ come from the germline V gene. V lost 4 bases and J 7 bases, leaving 15 bases between the germline ends. The CDR3 is made up of 13 amino acids. The CDR3 spells CASSGQLAWEQYF. DNA for the CDR3: TGCGCCAGCAGCGGACAATTGGCCTGGGAGCAGTACTTC.

The CDR3 nucleotides are TGTGCCAGCAGTTTACAGGGGGCGCGAGACGAGCAGTACTTC. Translated: CASSLQGARDEQYF. The V and J genes are TRBV27 and TRBJ2-7; TRBD1 aligns across 8 bases. Germline V lookup: CDR1 MNHEY, CDR2 SMNVEV (reference sequence). This CDR3 has 14 residues. The junction had 5 bases not matched to a gene; V was cut back by 2 bases and J by 5 bases.

V usage is TRBV25-1 and J usage is TRBJ2-5, with D tentatively TRBD2 (6 bases). The J call may be wrong; the DNA end is better matched by TRBJ2-7. CDR3 length: 15 residues. Germline V gene sequence: CDR1 MGHDK, CDR2 SYGVNS. The CDR3 bases are TGTGCCAGCAGTGAATCCGTAGCGGTTGACTACGAGCAGTACTTC. Translated: CASSESVAVDYEQYF.

The chain joins TRBV19 to TRBJ2-1, with 12 bases fitting TRBD2. Trimming took 1 base from V and 12 from J; bases not matched to a gene: 4. CDR3 size: 14 residues. Germline V gene sequence: CDR1 LNHDA, CDR2 SQIVND (reference sequence). DNA for the CDR3: TGTGCCAGTAGTATAGCACTAGCGGGAGGATGGCAGTTCTTC. As protein: CASSIALAGGWQFF. Drawing the rest from reference TRBV19 and TRBJ2-1, the complete variable domain is DGGITQSPKYLFRKEGQNVTLSCEQNLNHDAMYWYRQDPGQGLRLIYYSQIVNDFQKGDIAEGYSVSREKKESFPLTVTSAQKNPTAFYLCASSIALAGGWQFFGPGTRLTVL.

The chain joins TRBV30 to TRBJ2-7; no clear D gene. The CDR3 runs to 15 residues. Germline V lookup: CDR1 GTSNPN, CDR2 SVGIG (reference sequence). The V end was cut by 1 base, the J end by 3 bases, with 16 bases between. The CDR3 coding sequence is TGTGCCTGGAGTGGAGGCAGAGAGAATATCTACGAGCAGTACTTC. Residues: CAWSGGRENIYEQYF.

V is TRBV9 and J is TRBJ2-3, with 8 nucleotides matching TRBD1. In germline, CDR1 is SGDLS, CDR2 YYNGEE. J gave up 5 bases and V 1 base, and 6 bases lay outside the gene matches. CDR3 length: 15 residues. The CDR3 sequence is CASSVWTGFRDTQYF. The DNA for the CDR3 is TGTGCCAGCAGCGTATGGACAGGGTTCAGAGATACGCAGTATTTT.

This clone was recorded once. The chain combines TRBV9 with TRBJ2-1; 9 bases are shared with TRBD2. This CDR3 contains 15 residues. Germline values: CDR1 SGDLS, CDR2 YYNGEE. J was trimmed by 6 bases and V by 3 bases; bases with no gene match: 7. The DNA of the CDR3 is TGTGCCAGCAGCGCCGTCGGCGGGGGGGTCAATGAGCAGTTCTTC. It yields the protein CASSAVGGGVNEQFF.

V gene TRBV9 combines with J gene TRBJ2-7, with TRBD2 matching over 8 bases. Germline V gene data show CDR1 as SGDLS and CDR2 as YYNGEE. V trimming: 2 bases; J trimming: 3 bases; junction bases outside the gene matches: 4. This CDR3 is built from 14 residues. CDR3 region: CASSVTGTSYEQYF. As DNA, the CDR3 is TGTGCCAGCAGCGTGACCGGGACTAGCTACGAGCAGTACTTC. Complete variable domain (other parts from reference TRBV9 and TRBJ2-7): DSGVTQTPKHLITATGQRVTLRCSPRSGDLSVYWYQQSLDQGLQFLIQYYNGEERAKGNILERFSAQQFPDLHSELNLSSLELGDSALYFCASSVTGTSYEQYFGPGTRLTVT.

The rearrangement uses TRBV5-4 and TRBJ2-7; tentative D call: TRBD1 (6 bases). Germline CDR1 SGHNT, CDR2 YYREEE (reference sequence). The length of the CDR3 is 14 residues. Trimming stripped 1 base from V and 5 bases from J, with 13 bases between. CDR3 coding DNA: TGTGCCAGCAGCTTGATACAGGGTAACGACGAGCAGTACTTC. It specifies CASSLIQGNDEQYF.

The chain uses TRBV6-5 and TRBJ2-7, with D perhaps matching TRBD1 (6 bases). Germline V lookup: CDR1 MNHEY, CDR2 SVGAGI. The V gene lost 0 bases and the J gene lost 3 bases, with 12 bases spanning the gap. The CDR3 length is 15 residues. CDR3 sequence (DNA): TGTGCCAGCAGTTACTCGACAGGATCCATCTACGAGCAGTACTTC. It encodes CASSYSTGSIYEQYF.

The chain links TRBV7-9 to TRBJ2-3, with 10 bases fitting TRBD2. The CDR3 covers 17 residues. Germline CDR1 reads SEHNR; CDR2 reads FQNEAQ (reference sequence). J gave up 2 bases and V 1 base, and 6 bases lay outside the gene matches. In nucleotides, the CDR3 is TGTGCCAGCAGCTTAGTTCTAGCGGGAGTCTACACAGATACGCAGTATTTT. Translation: CASSLVLAGVYTDTQYF. Drawing the rest from reference TRBV7-9 and TRBJ2-3, the complete variable domain is DTGVSQNPRHKITKRGQNVTFRCDPISEHNRLYWYRQTLGQGPEFLTYFQNEAQLEKSRLLSDRFSAERPKGSFSTLEIQRTEQGDSAMYLCASSLVLAGVYTDTQYFGPGTRLTVL.

The chain joins TRBV9 to TRBJ1-5; tentatively, D is TRBD1 (6 bases). Trimming took 3 bases from V and 7 from J, leaving 17 bases between them. This CDR3 spans 15 amino acids. The V gene's germline CDR1 is SGDLS and CDR2 YYNGEE. The CDR3 reads CASSELSGEGQPQHF. The CDR3 coding sequence is TGTGCCAGCAGCGAGTTATCAGGGGAAGGACAGCCCCAGCATTTT.